One and the same sample provided the 10 T cell receptor beta chains below, sequenced in a study of blood T cell repertoires in COVID-19. Produced via immunoSEQ multiplex PCR; TCRdb's table is partial and in-frame only. This sample has about 240,000 clones, with around 90% found just once. The sequencing sample was made of peripheral blood. The receptors derive from a man aged 60-69 years who had recovered from COVID-19.

This clone was found a few times. Additional DNA sequences in this sample encode the identical CDR3. This chain connects TRBV2 to TRBJ2-5, with 7 bases that match TRBD1. The CDR3 spans 14 residues. Germline CDR1 is SNHLY and CDR2 is FYNNEI. V lost 3 bases and J lost 4; bases outside the gene matches: 5. DNA for the CDR3: TGTGCCAGCAGTGATTATAGGGGGCGAGAGACCCAGTACTTC. It specifies CASSDYRGRETQYF. The complete variable domain, with remaining parts taken from reference TRBV2 and TRBJ2-5, reads EPEVTQTPSHQVTQMGQEVILRCVPISNHLYFYWYRQILGQKVEFLVSFYNNEISEKSEIFDDQFSVERPDGSNFTLKIRSTKLEDSAMYFCASSDYRGRETQYFGPGTRLLVL.

The V and J genes are TRBV3-1 (or the pseudogene TRBV3-2) and TRBJ2-4, with D uncertain. CDR3 length equals 14 residues. From germline, CDR1 is LGHDT and CDR2 YNNKEL (reference sequence). Trimming pared 0 bases from V and 8 bases from J, leaving 11 bases between. CDR3 protein: CASSQEVLVDIQYF. The CDR3 nucleotides read TGTGCCAGCAGCCAAGAAGTCCTAGTTGACATTCAGTACTTC.

The chain links TRBV11-2 to TRBJ2-3; the D is unclear. Germline lookup yields CDR1 SGHAT and CDR2 FQNNGV. The CDR3 loop spans 12 amino acids. V lost 5 bases and J lost 6, with 9 bases in between. CDR3 loop: CASSPATDTQYF. The CDR3 DNA reads TGTGCCAGCAGCCCTGCTACCGATACGCAGTATTTT. Looking up the rest from reference TRBV11-2 and TRBJ2-3 gives the full variable domain: EAGVAQSPRYKIIEKRQSVAFWCNPISGHATLYWYQQILGQGPKLLIQFQNNGVVDDSQLPKDRFSAERLKGVDSTLKIQPAKLEDSAVYLCASSPATDTQYFGPGTRLTVL.

The chain couples TRBV3-1 (or the pseudogene TRBV3-2) to TRBJ2-5; perhaps TRBD2 as D (5 bases). The CDR3 has 14 amino acids. V was trimmed by 7 bases and J by 4 bases, leaving 16 bases between them. Germline V gene data show CDR1 as LGHDT and CDR2 as YNNKEL (reference sequence). The DNA of the CDR3 is TGTGCCAGCAACGAGAGGGCGAGAGGAGAGACCCAGTACTTC. Translation: CASNERARGETQYF.

The gene calls are TRBV19 and TRBJ2-5, with D perhaps matching TRBD2 (7 bases). Germline-derived CDR1 and CDR2 are LNHDA and SQIVND (reference sequence). The V and J ends lost 5 bases and 0 bases respectively, with 13 bases between them. This CDR3 region has 15 residues. CDR3 DNA: TGTGCCAGTAGTGGAGGGGGGGGTTACCAAGAGACCCAGTACTTC. It is translated as CASSGGGGYQETQYF.

This clone was seen once. The genes are TRBV4-1 and TRBJ2-1; no reliable D call. This CDR3 contains 16 residues. V lost 2 bases to trimming and J lost 3 bases, with 14 bases between them. The germline V gene encodes CDR1 MGHRA and CDR2 YSYEKL. The CDR3, as DNA: TGCGCCAGCAGCCAACTCACCAGCGAGGACTACAATGAGCAGTTCTTC. Translating gives CASSQLTSEDYNEQFF.

The chain is built from TRBV6-6 and TRBJ1-2; no definite D call. Germline loops: CDR1 MNHNY, CDR2 SVGAGI (reference sequence). Deletions cut 2 bases from V and 3 bases from J, with 13 bases between. The CDR3 length is 15 residues. For the CDR3, the DNA is TGTGCCAGCAGTTACGACATGCCAATGGACTATGGCTACACCTTC. Its translation: CASSYDMPMDYGYTF.

The gene calls are TRBV2 and TRBJ2-7; 10 bases are shared with TRBD2. The V segment lost 6 bases and the J segment 1 base; nucleotides outside the gene matches: 6. Germline V lookup: CDR1 SNHLY, CDR2 FYNNEI. This CDR3 region has 15 residues. CDR3 sequence: CASRGLAEKSYEQYF. The CDR3 region has the DNA TGTGCCAGCAGAGGACTAGCGGAGAAGTCCTACGAGCAGTACTTC.

The chain combines TRBV19 with TRBJ1-1, with no clear D. The length of the CDR3 is 14 residues. Trimming shortened V by 7 bases and J by 6 bases, and 18 bases separated the two germline ends. CDR1 and CDR2 (germline): LNHDA, SQIVND (reference sequence). This CDR3 is CASNRREGLSEAFF. The CDR3 region has the DNA TGTGCCAGTAACCGTCGTGAGGGTTTATCTGAAGCTTTCTTT.

This clone was observed a few times. This sequence joins TRBV7-6 and TRBJ1-5; D uncertain. The CDR3 runs to 13 residues. V lost 5 bases to trimming and J lost 15 bases, with 20 bases between them. In germline, CDR1 is SGHVS, CDR2 FNYEAQ. CDR3 in amino acids: CASSQDSGGPTHF. The CDR3 DNA sequence: TGTGCCAGCAGCCAAGATTCGGGAGGGCCCACGCATTTT.